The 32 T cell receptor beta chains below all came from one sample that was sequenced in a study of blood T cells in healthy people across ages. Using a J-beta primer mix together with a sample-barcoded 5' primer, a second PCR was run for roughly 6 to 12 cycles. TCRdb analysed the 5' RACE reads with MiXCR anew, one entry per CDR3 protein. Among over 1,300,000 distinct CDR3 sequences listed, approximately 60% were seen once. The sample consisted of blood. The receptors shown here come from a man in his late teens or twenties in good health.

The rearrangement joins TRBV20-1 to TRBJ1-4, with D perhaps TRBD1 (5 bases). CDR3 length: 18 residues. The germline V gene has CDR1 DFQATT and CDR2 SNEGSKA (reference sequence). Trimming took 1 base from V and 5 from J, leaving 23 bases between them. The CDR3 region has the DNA TGCAGTGCTAGAGTCGTGGGGGAAGACCTTAACCTAAATGAAAAACTGTTTTTT. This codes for CSARVVGEDLNLNEKLFF.

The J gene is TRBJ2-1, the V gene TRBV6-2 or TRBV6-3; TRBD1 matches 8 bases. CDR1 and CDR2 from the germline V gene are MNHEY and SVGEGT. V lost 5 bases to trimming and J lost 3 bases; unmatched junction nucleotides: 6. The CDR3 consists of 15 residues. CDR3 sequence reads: CASSTRQGIYNEQFF. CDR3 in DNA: TGTGCCAGCAGTACCCGACAGGGGATCTACAATGAGCAGTTCTTC.

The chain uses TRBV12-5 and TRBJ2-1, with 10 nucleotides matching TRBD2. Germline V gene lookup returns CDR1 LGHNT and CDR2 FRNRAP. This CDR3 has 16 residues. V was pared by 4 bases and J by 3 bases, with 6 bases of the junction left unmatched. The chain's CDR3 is CASGWLAGAFYNEQFF. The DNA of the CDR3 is TGTGCTAGTGGTTGGCTAGCGGGAGCTTTCTACAATGAGCAGTTCTTC.

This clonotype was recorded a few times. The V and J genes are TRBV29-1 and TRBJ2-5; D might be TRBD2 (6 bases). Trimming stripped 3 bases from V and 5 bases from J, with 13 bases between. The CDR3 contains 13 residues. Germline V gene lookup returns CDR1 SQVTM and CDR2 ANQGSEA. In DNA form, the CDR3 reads TGCAGCGTTGAGGTCGGGGGTGGGGAGACCCAGTACTTC. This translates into CSVEVGGGETQYF.

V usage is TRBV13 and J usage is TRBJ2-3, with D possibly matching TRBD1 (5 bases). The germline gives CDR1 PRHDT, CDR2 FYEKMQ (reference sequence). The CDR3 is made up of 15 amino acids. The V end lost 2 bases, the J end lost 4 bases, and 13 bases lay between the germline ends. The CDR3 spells CASSLQGIRADTQYF. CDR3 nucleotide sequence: TGTGCCAGCAGCTTACAGGGTATCCGTGCAGATACGCAGTATTTT.

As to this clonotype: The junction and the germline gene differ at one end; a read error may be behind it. CDR3 amino acids: CASRDSGTDTQYF. The DNA for the CDR3 is TGTGCCAGCAGGGACAGTGGCACAGATACACAGTATTTT. This rearrangement joins TRBV27 to TRBJ2-3, with TRBD1 as a possible D gene (6 bases). There are 13 residues in the CDR3. Germline CDR1 and CDR2: MNHEY and SMNVEV (reference sequence).

DNA for the CDR3: TGTGCCAGCAGCCGGACAGGGGATATGAATACGCAGTATTTT. Translation: CASSRTGDMNTQYF. V and J are TRBV13 and TRBJ2-3; 9 nucleotides line up with TRBD1. V shed 5 bases and J 7 bases; nucleotides not matched to a gene: 7. This CDR3 contains 14 residues. Germline assignment: CDR1 PRHDT and CDR2 FYEKMQ (reference sequence).

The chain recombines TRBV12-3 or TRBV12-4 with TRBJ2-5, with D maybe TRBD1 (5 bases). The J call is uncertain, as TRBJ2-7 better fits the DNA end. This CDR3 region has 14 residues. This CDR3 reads CASSKKGSHYEQYF. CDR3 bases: TGTGCCAGCAGTAAGAAGGGGTCCCACTACGAGCAGTACTTC.

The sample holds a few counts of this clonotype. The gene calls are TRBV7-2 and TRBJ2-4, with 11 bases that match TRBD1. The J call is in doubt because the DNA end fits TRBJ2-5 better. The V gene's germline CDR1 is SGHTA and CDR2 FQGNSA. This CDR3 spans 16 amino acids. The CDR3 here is CASSIAGTGGFGTQYF. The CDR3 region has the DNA TGTGCCAGCAGCATTGCCGGGACAGGGGGATTTGGGACCCAGTACTTC.

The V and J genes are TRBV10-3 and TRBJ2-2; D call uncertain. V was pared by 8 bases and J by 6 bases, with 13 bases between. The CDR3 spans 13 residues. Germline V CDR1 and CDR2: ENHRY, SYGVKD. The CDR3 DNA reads TGTGCCATCTTGGCAGGAGCCCCCGGGGAGCTGTTTTTT. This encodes CAILAGAPGELFF.

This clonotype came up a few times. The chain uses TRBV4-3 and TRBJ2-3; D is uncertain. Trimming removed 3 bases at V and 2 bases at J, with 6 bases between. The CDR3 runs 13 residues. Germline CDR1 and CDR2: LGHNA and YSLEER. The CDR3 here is CASSHLNTDTQYF. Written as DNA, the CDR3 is TGCGCCAGCAGCCACCTGAACACAGATACGCAGTATTTT.

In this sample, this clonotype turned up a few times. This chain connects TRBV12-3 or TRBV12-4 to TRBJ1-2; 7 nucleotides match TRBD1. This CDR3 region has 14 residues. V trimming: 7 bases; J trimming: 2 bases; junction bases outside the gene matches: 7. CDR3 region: CASTSWDSNYGYTF. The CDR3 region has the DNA TGTGCCAGCACTTCCTGGGACAGCAACTATGGCTACACCTTC.

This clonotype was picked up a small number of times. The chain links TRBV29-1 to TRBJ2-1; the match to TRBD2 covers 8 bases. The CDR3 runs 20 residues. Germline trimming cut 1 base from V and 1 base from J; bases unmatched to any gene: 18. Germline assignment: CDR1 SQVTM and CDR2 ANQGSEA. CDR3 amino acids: CSVEGGSSGSGDLSYNEQFF. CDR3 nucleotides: TGCAGCGTTGAAGGAGGGTCCTCTGGTAGCGGGGACCTATCCTACAATGAGCAGTTCTTC.

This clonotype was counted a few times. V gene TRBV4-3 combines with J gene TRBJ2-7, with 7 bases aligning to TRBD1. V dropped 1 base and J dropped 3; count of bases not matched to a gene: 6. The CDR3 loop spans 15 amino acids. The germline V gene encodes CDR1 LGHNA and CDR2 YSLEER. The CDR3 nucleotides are TGCGCCAGCAGCCAAGGCCGGGACAGCAACTACGAGCAGTACTTC. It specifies CASSQGRDSNYEQYF.

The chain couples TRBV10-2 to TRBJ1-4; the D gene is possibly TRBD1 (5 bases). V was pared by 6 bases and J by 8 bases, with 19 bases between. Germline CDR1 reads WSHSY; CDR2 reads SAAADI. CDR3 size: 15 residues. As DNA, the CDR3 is TGCGCCAGCAGCCCCAGGTCCGGCGCAGGGGAAAAACTGTTTTTT. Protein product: CASSPRSGAGEKLFF.

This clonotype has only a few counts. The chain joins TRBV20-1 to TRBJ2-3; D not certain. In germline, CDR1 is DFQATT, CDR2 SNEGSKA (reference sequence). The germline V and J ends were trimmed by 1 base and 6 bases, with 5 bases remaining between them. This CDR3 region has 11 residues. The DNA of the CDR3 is TGCAGTGCTAGAGTCGGGGATACGCAGTATTTT. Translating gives CSARVGDTQYF.

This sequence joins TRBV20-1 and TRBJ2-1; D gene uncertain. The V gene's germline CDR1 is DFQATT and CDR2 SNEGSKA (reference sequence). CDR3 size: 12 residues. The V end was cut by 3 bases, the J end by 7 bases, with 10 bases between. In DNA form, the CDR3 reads TGCAGTGCTAGTAGGGTAAAGAATGAGCAGTTCTTC. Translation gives CSASRVKNEQFF.

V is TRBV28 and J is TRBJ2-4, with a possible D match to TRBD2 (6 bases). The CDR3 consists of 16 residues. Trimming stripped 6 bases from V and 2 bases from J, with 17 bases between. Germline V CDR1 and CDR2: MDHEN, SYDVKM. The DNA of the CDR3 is TGTGCCAGCAGAACTCAGGGAGGTTTTCCCAAAAACATTCAGTACTTC. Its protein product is CASRTQGGFPKNIQYF.

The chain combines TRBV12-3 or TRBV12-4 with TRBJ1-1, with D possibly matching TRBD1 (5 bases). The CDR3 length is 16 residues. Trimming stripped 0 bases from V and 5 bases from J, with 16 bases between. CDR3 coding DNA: TGTGCCAGCAGTTTAGCGAAGTGGAGGGGAGAGACTGAAGCTTTCTTT. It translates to CASSLAKWRGETEAFF.

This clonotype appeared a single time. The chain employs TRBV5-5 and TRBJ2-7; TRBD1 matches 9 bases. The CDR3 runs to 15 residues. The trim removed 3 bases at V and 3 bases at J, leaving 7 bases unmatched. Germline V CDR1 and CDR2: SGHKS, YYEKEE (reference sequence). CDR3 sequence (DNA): TGTGCCAGCAGCTGGGTACAGGGGGCCCTCTACGAGCAGTACTTC. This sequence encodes CASSWVQGALYEQYF.

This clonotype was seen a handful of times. The CDR3 sequence: CSAGGRVSNQPQHF. CDR3 bases: TGCAGTGCTGGAGGCAGGGTGAGCAATCAGCCCCAGCATTTT. V gene TRBV20-1 combines with J gene TRBJ1-5, with D perhaps TRBD1 (5 bases). This CDR3 has 14 residues. Germline CDR1 is DFQATT and CDR2 is SNEGSKA (reference sequence). The V end lost 5 bases, the J end lost 1 base, and 12 bases lay between the germline ends.

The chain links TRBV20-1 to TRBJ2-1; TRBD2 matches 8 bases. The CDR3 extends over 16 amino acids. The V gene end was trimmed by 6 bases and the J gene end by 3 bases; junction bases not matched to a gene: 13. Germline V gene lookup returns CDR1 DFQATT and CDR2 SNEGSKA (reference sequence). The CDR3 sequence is CSAIPITSGNYNEQFF. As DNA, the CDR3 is TGCAGTGCCATCCCGATAACTAGCGGTAACTACAATGAGCAGTTCTTC.

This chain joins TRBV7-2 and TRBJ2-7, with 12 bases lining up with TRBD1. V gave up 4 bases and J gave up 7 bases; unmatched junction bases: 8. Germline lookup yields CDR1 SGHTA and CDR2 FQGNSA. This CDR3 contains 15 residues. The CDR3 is CASSSSGTGGAEQYF. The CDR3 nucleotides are TGTGCCAGCAGCTCGTCCGGGACAGGGGGCGCGGAGCAGTACTTC. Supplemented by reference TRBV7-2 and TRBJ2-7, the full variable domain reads GAGVSQSPSNKVTEKGKDVELRCDPISGHTALYWYRQSLGQGLEFLIYFQGNSAPDKSGLPSDRFSAERTGGSVSTLTIQRTQQEDSAVYLCASSSSGTGGAEQYFGPGTRLTVT.

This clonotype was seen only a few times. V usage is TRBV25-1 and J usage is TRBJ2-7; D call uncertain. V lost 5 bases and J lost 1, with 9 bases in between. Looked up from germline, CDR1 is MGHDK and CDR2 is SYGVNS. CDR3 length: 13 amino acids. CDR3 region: CASSKYKSYEQYF. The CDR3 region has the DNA TGTGCCAGCAGTAAGTACAAATCCTACGAGCAGTACTTC.

CDR3 in amino acids: CASRTGQTSNYGYTF. As DNA, the CDR3 is TGTGCCAGCAGAACCGGACAGACCTCTAACTATGGCTACACCTTC. The chain uses TRBV2 and TRBJ1-2; possibly TRBD1 for D (6 bases). Trimming took 6 bases from V and 0 from J, leaving 14 bases between them. This CDR3 spans 15 amino acids. The germline gives CDR1 SNHLY, CDR2 FYNNEI.

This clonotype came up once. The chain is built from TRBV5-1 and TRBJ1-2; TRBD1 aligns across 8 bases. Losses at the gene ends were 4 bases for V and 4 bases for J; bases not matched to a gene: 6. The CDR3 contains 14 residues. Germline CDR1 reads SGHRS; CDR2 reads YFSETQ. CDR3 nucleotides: TGCGCCAGCAGCCATGGGACAGGTTCCTATGGCTACACCTTC. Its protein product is CASSHGTGSYGYTF.

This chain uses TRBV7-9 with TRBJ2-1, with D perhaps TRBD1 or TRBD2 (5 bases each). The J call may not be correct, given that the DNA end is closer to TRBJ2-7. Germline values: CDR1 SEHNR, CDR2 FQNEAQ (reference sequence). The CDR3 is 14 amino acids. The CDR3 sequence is CASSLRDRWGRQYF. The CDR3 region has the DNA TGTGCCAGCAGCTTACGGGACCGGTGGGGGAGGCAGTACTTC.

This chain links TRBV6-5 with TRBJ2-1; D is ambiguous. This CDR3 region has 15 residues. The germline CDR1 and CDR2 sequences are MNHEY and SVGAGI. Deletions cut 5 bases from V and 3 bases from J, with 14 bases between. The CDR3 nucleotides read TGTGCCAGCAGTCATAGGACGGTCCTCTACAATGAGCAGTTCTTC. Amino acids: CASSHRTVLYNEQFF.

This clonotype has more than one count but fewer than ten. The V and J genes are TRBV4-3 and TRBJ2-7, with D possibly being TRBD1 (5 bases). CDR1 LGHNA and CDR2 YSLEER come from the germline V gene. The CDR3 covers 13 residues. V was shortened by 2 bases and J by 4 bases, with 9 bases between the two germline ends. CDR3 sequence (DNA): TGCGCCAGCAGCCAATCCACAGGTTACGAGCAGTACTTC. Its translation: CASSQSTGYEQYF.

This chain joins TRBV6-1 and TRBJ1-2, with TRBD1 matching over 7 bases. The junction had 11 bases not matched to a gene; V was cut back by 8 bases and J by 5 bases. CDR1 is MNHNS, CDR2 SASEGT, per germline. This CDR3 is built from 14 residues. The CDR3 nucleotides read TGTGCCAGCTACTTAAAAACAGGGGAATATGGCTACACCTTC. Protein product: CASYLKTGEYGYTF.

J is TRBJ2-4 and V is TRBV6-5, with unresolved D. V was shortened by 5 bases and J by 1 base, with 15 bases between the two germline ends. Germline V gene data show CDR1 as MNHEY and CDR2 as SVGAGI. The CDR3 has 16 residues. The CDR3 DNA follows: TGTGCCAGCAGTCCAAACCAGGCCCTTGCCAAAAACATTCAGTACTTC. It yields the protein CASSPNQALAKNIQYF.

The CDR3 bases are TGCAGTGCGGCCGGGCCGGGAGGGGCAGATACGCAGTATTTT. Amino acids: CSAAGPGGADTQYF. This chain uses TRBV20-1 with TRBJ2-3; TRBD2 matches 8 bases. The CDR3 is 14 residues long. V trimming: 6 bases; J trimming: 4 bases; junction bases outside the gene matches: 9. CDR1 is DFQATT, CDR2 SNEGSKA, per germline (reference sequence).